This T cell receptor beta chain comes out of a study of Ad26.COV2.S vaccination and SARS-CoV-2 variants. Study background: Donor was one of the participants in the Ad26.COV2.S arm of the COV1001 trial. Administration of Ad26.COV2.S was intramuscular, either once or twice 56 days apart. The study's findings and limits: Higher spike-specific TCR breadth was found in vaccine recipients than in placebo recipients.

Data came from immunoSEQ multiplex PCR; TCRdb stores just in-frame clones and leaves some out. The data contain around 250,000 clones, roughly nine tenths of them singletons. Treatment here: roughly 18 received Ad26.COV2.S at low or high dose, single or two shots; about 5 received placebo; per-sample allocation not given. Samples analyzed were those drawn on day 63 after the first vaccine or placebo injection. Donation was by an adult aged 18-55 years who was in Boston. Germline values: CDR1 SGHTA, CDR2 FQGTGA. The CDR3 runs to 17 residues. J gave up 2 bases and V 2 bases, and 5 bases lay outside the gene matches. As to this clone: The antigen is undetermined.

The starting material was peripheral blood, obtained in a trial of Ad26.COV2.S vaccine versus placebo. The chain carries TRBV7-3 and TRBJ2-3; TRBD2 agrees at 12 bases. This TCR derives from a person aged 18-60 years who received the Ad26.COV2.S COVID-19 vaccine or a placebo. The CDR3 DNA follows: TGTGCCAGCAGCTTAGGAGGACTAGCGGGGACCACAGATACGCAGTATTTT. Protein: CASSLGGLAGTTDTQYF.